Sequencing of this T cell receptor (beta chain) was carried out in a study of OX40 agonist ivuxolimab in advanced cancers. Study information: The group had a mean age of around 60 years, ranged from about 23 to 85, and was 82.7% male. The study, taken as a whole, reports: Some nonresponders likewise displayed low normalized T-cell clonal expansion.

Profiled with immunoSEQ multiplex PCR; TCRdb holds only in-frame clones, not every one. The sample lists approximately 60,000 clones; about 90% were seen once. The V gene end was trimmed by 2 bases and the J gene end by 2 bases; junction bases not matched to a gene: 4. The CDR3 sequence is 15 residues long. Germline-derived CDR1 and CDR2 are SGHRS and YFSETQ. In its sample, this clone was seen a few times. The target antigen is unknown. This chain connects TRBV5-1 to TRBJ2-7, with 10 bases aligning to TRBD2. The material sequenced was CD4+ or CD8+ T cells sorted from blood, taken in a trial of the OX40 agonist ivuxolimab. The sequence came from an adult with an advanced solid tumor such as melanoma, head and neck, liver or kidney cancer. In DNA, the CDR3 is TGCGCCAGCAGCTTCTCTGGACTAGCGGCCTACGAGCAGTACTTC. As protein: CASSFSGLAAYEQYF.